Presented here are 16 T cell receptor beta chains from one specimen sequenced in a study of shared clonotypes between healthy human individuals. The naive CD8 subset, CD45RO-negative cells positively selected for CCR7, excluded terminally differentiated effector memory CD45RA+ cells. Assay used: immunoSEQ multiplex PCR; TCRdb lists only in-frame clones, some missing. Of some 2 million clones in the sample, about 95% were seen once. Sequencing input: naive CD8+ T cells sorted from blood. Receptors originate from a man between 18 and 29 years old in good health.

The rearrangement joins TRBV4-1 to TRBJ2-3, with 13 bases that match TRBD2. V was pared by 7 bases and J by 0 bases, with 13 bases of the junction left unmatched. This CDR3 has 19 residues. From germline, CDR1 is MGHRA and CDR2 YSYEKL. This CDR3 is CASKPLTSGGMTSTDTQYF. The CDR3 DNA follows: TGCGCCAGCAAGCCATTGACTAGCGGGGGGATGACTAGCACAGATACGCAGTATTTT.

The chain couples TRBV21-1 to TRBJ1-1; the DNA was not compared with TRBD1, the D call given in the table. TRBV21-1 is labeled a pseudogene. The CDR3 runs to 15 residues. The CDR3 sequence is CASSNPQTQSSEAFF. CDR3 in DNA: TGTGCCAGCAGCAATCCACAGACCCAAAGTTCTGAAGCTTTCTTT.

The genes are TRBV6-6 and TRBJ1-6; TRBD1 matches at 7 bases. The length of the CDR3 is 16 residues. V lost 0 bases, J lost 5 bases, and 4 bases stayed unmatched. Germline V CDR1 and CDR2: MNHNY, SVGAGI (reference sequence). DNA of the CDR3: TGTGCCAGCAGTTACTCCCGACAGGGCGATAATTCACCCCTCCACTTT. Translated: CASSYSRQGDNSPLHF.

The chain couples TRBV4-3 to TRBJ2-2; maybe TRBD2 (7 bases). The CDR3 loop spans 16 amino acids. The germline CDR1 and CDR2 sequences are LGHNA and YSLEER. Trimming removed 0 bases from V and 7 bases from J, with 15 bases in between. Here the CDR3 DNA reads TGCGCCAGCAGCCAAGAGTGGGAGGGGGAAGGCGGGGAGCTGTTTTTT. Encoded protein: CASSQEWEGEGGELFF.

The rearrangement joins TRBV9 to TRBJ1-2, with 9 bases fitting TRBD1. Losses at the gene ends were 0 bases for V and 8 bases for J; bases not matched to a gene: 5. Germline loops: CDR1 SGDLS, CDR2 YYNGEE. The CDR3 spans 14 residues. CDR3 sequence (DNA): TGTGCCAGCAGCGTAGGGACAGGGGCGGAAGGCTACACCTTC. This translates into CASSVGTGAEGYTF.

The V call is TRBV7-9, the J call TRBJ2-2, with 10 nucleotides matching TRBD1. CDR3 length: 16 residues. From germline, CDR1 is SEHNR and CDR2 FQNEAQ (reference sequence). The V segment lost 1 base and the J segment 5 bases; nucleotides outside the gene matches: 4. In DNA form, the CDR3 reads TGTGCCAGCAGCTTAGGAGGGACAGGGGTAACCGGGGAGCTGTTTTTT. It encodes CASSLGGTGVTGELFF. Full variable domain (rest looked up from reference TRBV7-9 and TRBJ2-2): DTGVSQNPRHKITKRGQNVTFRCDPISEHNRLYWYRQTLGQGPEFLTYFQNEAQLEKSRLLSDRFSAERPKGSFSTLEIQRTEQGDSAMYLCASSLGGTGVTGELFFGEGSRLTVL.

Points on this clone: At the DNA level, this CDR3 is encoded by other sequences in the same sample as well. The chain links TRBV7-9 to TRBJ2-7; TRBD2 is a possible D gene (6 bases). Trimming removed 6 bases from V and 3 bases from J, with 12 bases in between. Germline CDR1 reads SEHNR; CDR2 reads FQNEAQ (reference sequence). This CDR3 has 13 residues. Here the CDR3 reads CASSSSGRYEQYF. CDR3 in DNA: TGTGCCAGCAGTTCAAGCGGGCGCTACGAGCAGTACTTC.

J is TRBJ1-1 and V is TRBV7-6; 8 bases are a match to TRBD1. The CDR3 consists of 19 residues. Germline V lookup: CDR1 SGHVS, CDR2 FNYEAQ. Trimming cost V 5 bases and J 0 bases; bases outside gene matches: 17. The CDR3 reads CASSPGQGHYAGLNTEAFF. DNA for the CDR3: TGTGCCAGCAGCCCCGGACAGGGCCACTACGCGGGGCTGAACACTGAAGCTTTCTTT. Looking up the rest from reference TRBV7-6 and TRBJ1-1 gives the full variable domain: GAGVSQSPRYKVTKRGQDVALRCDPISGHVSLYWYRQALGQGPEFLTYFNYEAQQDKSGLPNDRFSAERPEGSISTLTIQRTEQRDSAMYRCASSPGQGHYAGLNTEAFFGQGTRLTVV.

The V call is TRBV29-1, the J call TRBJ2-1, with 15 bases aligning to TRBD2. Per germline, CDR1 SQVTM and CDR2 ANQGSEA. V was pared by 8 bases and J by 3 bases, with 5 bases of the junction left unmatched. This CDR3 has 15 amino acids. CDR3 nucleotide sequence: TGCAGCTCCGGGACTAGCGGGGGGATCTACAATGAGCAGTTCTTC. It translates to CSSGTSGGIYNEQFF.

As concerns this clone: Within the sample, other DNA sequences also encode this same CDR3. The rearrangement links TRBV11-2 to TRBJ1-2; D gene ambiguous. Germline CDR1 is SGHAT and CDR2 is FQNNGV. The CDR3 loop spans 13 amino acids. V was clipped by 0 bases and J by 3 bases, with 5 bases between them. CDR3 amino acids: CASSLDGDYGYTF. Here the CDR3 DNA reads TGTGCCAGCAGCTTAGACGGGGACTATGGCTACACCTTC.

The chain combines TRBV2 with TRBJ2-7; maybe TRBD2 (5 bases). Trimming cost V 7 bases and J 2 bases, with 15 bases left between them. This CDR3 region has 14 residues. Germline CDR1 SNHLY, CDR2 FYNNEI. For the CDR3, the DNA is TGTGCCAGCACCCCCTTAGCGACCACCTACGAGCAGTACTTC. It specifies CASTPLATTYEQYF.

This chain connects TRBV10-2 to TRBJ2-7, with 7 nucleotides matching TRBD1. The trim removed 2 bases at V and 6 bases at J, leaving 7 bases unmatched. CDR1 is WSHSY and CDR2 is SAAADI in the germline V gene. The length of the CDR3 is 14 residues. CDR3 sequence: CASSERQGLSEQYF. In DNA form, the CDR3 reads TGCGCCAGCAGTGAGCGACAGGGTCTTAGCGAGCAGTACTTC.

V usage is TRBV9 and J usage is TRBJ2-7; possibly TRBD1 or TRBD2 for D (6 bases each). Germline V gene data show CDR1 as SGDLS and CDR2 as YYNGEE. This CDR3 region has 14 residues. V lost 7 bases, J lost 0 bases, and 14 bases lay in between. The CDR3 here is CASGGGGPSYEQYF. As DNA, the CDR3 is TGTGCCAGCGGAGGGGGAGGACCCTCCTACGAGCAGTACTTC.

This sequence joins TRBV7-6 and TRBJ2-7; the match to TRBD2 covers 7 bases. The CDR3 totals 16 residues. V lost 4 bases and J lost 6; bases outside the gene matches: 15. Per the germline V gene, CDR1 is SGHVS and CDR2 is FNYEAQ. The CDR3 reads CASSSYVGEGPVEQYF. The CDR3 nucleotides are TGTGCCAGCAGCTCTTATGTCGGGGAGGGTCCGGTCGAGCAGTACTTC.

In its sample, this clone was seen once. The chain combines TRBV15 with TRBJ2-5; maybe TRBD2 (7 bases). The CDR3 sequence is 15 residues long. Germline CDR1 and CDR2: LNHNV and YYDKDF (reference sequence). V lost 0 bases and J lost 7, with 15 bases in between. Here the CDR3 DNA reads TGTGCCACCAGCAGAGATGCGGCGGGGGCACGGACCCAGTACTTC. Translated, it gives CATSRDAAGARTQYF.

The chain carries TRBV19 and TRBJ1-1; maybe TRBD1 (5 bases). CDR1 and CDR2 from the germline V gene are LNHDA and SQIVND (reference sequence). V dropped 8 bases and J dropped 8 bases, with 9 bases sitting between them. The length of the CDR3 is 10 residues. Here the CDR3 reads CASAGGEAFF. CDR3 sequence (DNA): TGTGCCAGTGCGGGGGGGGAAGCTTTCTTT. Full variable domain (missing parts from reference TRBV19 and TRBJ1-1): DGGITQSPKYLFRKEGQNVTLSCEQNLNHDAMYWYRQDPGQGLRLIYYSQIVNDFQKGDIAEGYSVSREKKESFPLTVTSAQKNPTAFYLCASAGGEAFFGQGTRLTVV.